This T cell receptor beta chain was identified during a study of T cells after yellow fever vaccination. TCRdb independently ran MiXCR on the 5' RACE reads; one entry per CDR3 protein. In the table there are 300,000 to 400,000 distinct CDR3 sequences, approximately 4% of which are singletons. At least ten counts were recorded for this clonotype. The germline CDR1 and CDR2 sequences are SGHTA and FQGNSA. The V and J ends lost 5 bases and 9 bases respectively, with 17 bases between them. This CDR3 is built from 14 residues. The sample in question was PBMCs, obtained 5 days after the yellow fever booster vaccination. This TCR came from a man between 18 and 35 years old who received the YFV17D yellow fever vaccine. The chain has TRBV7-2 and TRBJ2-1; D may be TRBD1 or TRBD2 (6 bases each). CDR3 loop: CASSPRVGGGEQFF. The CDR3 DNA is TGTGCCAGCAGCCCCCGAGTGGGGGGCGGTGAGCAGTTCTTC.